These 10 T cell receptor beta chains share one sample of origin, sequenced in a study of CD8 T cells in Susac syndrome. With random hexamers, reverse transcription was performed on about 0.5 to 1 ug of RNA. From the immunoSEQ multiplex PCR reads, TCRdb called clonotypes with MiXCR, one entry per CDR3 protein. This sample yields 300,000 to 350,000 distinct CDR3 sequences, of which about 90% are seen a single time; 0.065% belongs to the top ten. The sample taken for sequencing was CD4+ T cells from PBMCs. The receptor source for this set is a human donor with multiple sclerosis.

J is TRBJ2-3 and V is TRBV9; 8 bases are shared with TRBD1. Per the germline V gene, CDR1 is SGDLS and CDR2 is YYNGEE. The CDR3 totals 13 residues. V was pared by 2 bases and J by 4 bases, with 0 bases of the junction left unmatched. CDR3 protein: CASSVTGADTQYF. CDR3 nucleotide sequence: TGTGCCAGCAGCGTGACAGGGGCAGATACGCAGTATTTT.

The chain has TRBV20-1 and TRBJ1-3; D unresolved. The CDR3 extends over 15 amino acids. The germline V and J ends were trimmed by 2 bases and 8 bases, with 19 bases remaining between them. Germline V gene data show CDR1 as DFQATT and CDR2 as SNEGSKA (reference sequence). CDR3 amino acids: CSARPPGRARDTIYF. The CDR3 nucleotides read TGCAGTGCTAGACCTCCAGGACGGGCAAGGGACACCATATATTTT.

The rearrangement links TRBV19 to TRBJ2-5; no definite D call. The CDR3 loop spans 14 amino acids. Germline V gene sequence: CDR1 LNHDA, CDR2 SQIVND (reference sequence). Trimming left V 3 bases short and J 2 bases short, with 10 bases between. The chain's CDR3 is CASSMYTRQETQYF. The CDR3 nucleotides are TGTGCCAGTAGTATGTATACCCGGCAAGAGACCCAGTACTTC.

This chain connects TRBV18 to TRBJ2-5, with unresolved D. Per germline, CDR1 KGHSH and CDR2 LQKENI. CDR3 length: 12 amino acids. V was trimmed by 3 bases and J by 3 bases, leaving 5 bases between them. The CDR3 loop reads CASSPPKETQYF. CDR3 nucleotides: TGTGCCAGCTCACCCCCAAAAGAGACCCAGTACTTC.

This clonotype was counted a single time. J is TRBJ1-1 and V is TRBV20-1; D not certain. This CDR3 has 14 amino acids. V was shortened by 0 bases and J by 0 bases, with 8 bases between the two germline ends. Germline V gene sequence: CDR1 DFQATT, CDR2 SNEGSKA (reference sequence). Written as DNA, the CDR3 is TGCAGTGCTAGAGACCTACGTATGAACACTGAAGCTTTCTTT. This translates into CSARDLRMNTEAFF.

The V and J genes are TRBV20-1 and TRBJ1-5; possible D gene TRBD1, 5 bases. The CDR3 runs to 17 residues. The ends were cut back, 3 bases at V and 6 bases at J, with 24 bases in the middle. Germline V lookup: CDR1 DFQATT, CDR2 SNEGSKA (reference sequence). The CDR3 DNA reads TGCAGTGCTAGTCCGGGCAGGGCCGGGGGTTATGCTCAGCCCCAGCATTTT. Its protein product is CSASPGRAGGYAQPQHF.

There are a few counts of this clonotype. Germline and junction disagree at one end, which may indicate a read error. The chain joins TRBV5-1 to TRBJ2-5; D might be TRBD1 (5 bases). This CDR3 is 13 amino acids long. CDR1 and CDR2 from the germline V gene are SGHRS and YFSETQ. The CDR3, as DNA: TGTGCCAGCAGCTTGGGGCCGCAAGAGACCCAGTACTTC. This encodes CASSLGPQETQYF.

The chain combines TRBV11-3 with TRBJ2-4, with a tentative D call TRBD2 (6 bases). This CDR3 has 15 amino acids. V lost 8 bases and J 0 bases, leaving 14 bases between the germline ends. Germline V gives CDR1 SGHNT, CDR2 YENEEA. This CDR3 is CASGAGSLAKNIQYF. DNA for the CDR3: TGTGCCAGCGGCGCGGGATCCCTAGCCAAAAACATTCAGTACTTC.

This clonotype was observed once. The CDR3 protein is CASSKTGGAWVEAFF. The DNA of the CDR3 is TGTGCCAGCAGTAAGACAGGGGGCGCCTGGGTTGAAGCTTTCTTT. The genes are TRBV28 and TRBJ1-1; TRBD1 matches at 10 bases. Germline trimming cut 5 bases from V and 7 bases from J; bases unmatched to any gene: 10. This CDR3 has 15 amino acids. CDR1 and CDR2 from the germline V gene are MDHEN and SYDVKM.

The chain uses TRBV3-1 and TRBJ2-7; the match to TRBD2 covers 8 bases. J lost 3 bases, V lost 5 bases, and 3 bases had no gene match. The germline CDR1 and CDR2 sequences are LGHDT and YNNKEL (reference sequence). The length of the CDR3 is 13 residues. CDR3 residues: CASSTGTSYEQYF. The CDR3 bases are TGTGCCAGCAGCACCGGGACTAGCTACGAGCAGTACTTC.